The source of this T cell receptor beta chain is a study of T cells in Graves' hyperthyroidism and ophthalmopathy (dated 2019 in TCRdb). General notes on the study: A discovery cohort of roughly 100 patients, about 40 with Graves' ophthalmopathy and approximately 57 with stable Graves' hyperthyroidism, was used to find distinguishing TCR V-J signatures. Whether ophthalmopathy could be predicted prospectively was tested in an independent validation cohort made up of 18 to 20 hyperthyroidism patients plus 17 patients who later progressed to ophthalmopathy. The approximately 98 discovery patients were randomly divided into training and test sets at a 7:3 ratio. In addition, the study compared T-cell repertoires in thyroid tissue and in blood from about 6 Graves' hyperthyroidism patients. According to the paper, TCR Vbeta CDR3 sequencing was carried out on more than 120 peripheral blood samples, which came from some 41 ophthalmopathy, 80 or so hyperthyroidism and some 17 progressor patients. After sampling, hyperthyroidism patients received methimazole starting at 30 mg daily, and ophthalmopathy patients received high-dose intravenous methylprednisolone. Overall results and qualifications from the work: No statistical method was used to set the sample size in advance, and investigators knew the group allocation. During validation, the model predicted progression to ophthalmopathy a median of around six months ahead of onset, with 60% to 71% sensitivity and about 72% specificity. Most expanded thyroid clonotypes (frequency above 0.001) were also detected in blood, suggesting blood repertoires may reflect thyroid immune responses. A 13 V-J signature model separated ophthalmopathy from stable hyperthyroidism, with roughly 88% sensitivity and 81.08% specificity in cross-validation and 80%/75% in testing.

Taken from cysteine to phenylalanine, the CDR3 has 16 residues. CDR3 DNA is the only sequence kept; it has 48 bases, read in frame from the first base. According to the germline V gene, CDR1 reads KGHDR and CDR2 reads SFDVKD. V was cut back by 2 bases and J by 1 base, leaving a gap of 11 bases between them. Exclusion was applied to patients with uncontrolled infections, other autoimmune diseases, pregnancy or lactation. Clinical symptoms, serum thyroxine and TRAb, thyroid ultrasound, and orbital computed tomography formed the basis for the diagnoses. Total RNA was extracted using Trizol reagent, and RNA quality was assessed on an Agilent 2100 Bioanalyzer. This clonotype was detected many times. Its cognate antigen has yet to be identified. No base qualities exist here, and no much larger clone lies one base off it. The TCR beta CDR3 regions were amplified from the RNA transcripts. The TCR CDR3 was subjected to a first round of RT-PCR using the HTBI primer set and the Qiagen OneStep RT-PCR kit. A second multiplex PCR round built the libraries, followed by size selection and purification. Libraries were sequenced paired-end with 100 bp reads on an Illumina HiSeq2000. The original pipeline was this. SOAPnuke was used to process the raw data, with reads discarded if the reads contained adapters or uncalled bases, had a mean Phred below 15, or lacked an exact constant-primer or identifier match. High-quality paired reads were merged using COPE v1.2.5, and each unique nucleotide sequence was defined as a clonotype. MiTCR v1.1 was used to align the clonotypes against IMGT TRBV, TRBD and TRBJ reference segments. Analysis was restricted to V-J combinations with a frequency above 0.0001, which covered just over 98% of repertoires. A TCS score was defined as the ratio of F50 (clonal expansion) to E x V (chaos), with BLOSUM62-based TCRdist applied between CDR3 peptides within each V-J. Welch's t-statistics and random forest reduced around 520 V-J features to about 13, which were used in a naive Bayes classifier (R e1071). The Morisita-Horn index was used to measure how similar the thyroid and blood repertoires were. Clones were called with MiXCR by TCRdb after fastp trimmed the public reads at Q25, and only in-frame beta chains were retained. Every distinct CDR3 protein forms one entry, paired with its most common genes and DNA. Here the V and J calls rest on TCRdb's processing, not on the authors' analysis. A total of approximately 640,000 distinct CDR3 sequences appear in this sample, about 45% of them only once. The ten largest make up roughly 7.2% of the sample.

Sequencing was done on a sample of peripheral blood or thyroid tissue (not recorded which). The source is an adult man with Graves' disease, either hyperthyroidism or ophthalmopathy (not recorded which). The sequence joins TRBV24-1 to TRBJ1-5; TRBD1 is a possible D gene, resting on 6 matching bases. The DNA sequence is as follows: TGTGCCACCAGTGATTCGACAGGTTACAGCAATCAGCCCCAGCATTTT. It codes for CATSDSTGYSNQPQHF.